This is a list of T cell receptor beta chains from one sample in a study of shared clonotypes between healthy human individuals. Clones were sequenced by immunoSEQ multiplex PCR, and TCRdb holds only the in-frame ones, with some missing. The sample shows under 2.5 million clones, 80% to 95% of them seen only once. The sample was naive CD4+ T cells from PBMCs. These receptors all come from a young man in good health. Some clones in this sample may be carry-over from other donors' samples. CDR3s leave out the opening cysteine and the closing phenylalanine or tryptophan. The size field is filled for only some rows; it gives once, few, many or a size class.

ATSRGRVGYEQY	TRBV15	12	TRBJ2-7	-
ASSLGLGFQETQY	TRBV7-2	13	TRBJ2-5	-
ASRGEFNEQF	TRBV7-8	10	TRBJ2-1	once
ASSLDGTSGRGKYNEQF	TRBV11-2	17	TRBJ2-1	-
ASSGQGSVGKLF	TRBV25-1	12	TRBJ1-4	-
ASSIDLEGTYGYT	TRBV19	13	TRBJ1-2	-
ASSQDLAGLAGYNEQF	TRBV4-3	16	TRBJ2-1	-
ASRIAGEVLETQY	TRBV6-6	13	TRBJ2-5	once
ASSGVDRNTGELF	TRBV5-1	13	TRBJ2-2	once
ASSLVPQDRTDTQY	TRBV7-2	14	TRBJ2-3	-
ASGYADTQY	TRBV12-5	9	TRBJ2-3	once
ASSLGLLFYEQY	TRBV10-1	12	TRBJ2-7	-
ASSLFEGNEQY	TRBV7-2	11	TRBJ2-7	-
ASSPLPGEEWTQY	TRBV7-6	13	TRBJ2-5	-
ASSPPRTSPSRGSQPQH	TRBV5-6	17	TRBJ1-5	-
ASSSDDRGQY	TRBV28	10	TRBJ2-7	-
ASSLTWDTQY	TRBV19	10	TRBJ2-3	-
ASSSDGVNTEAF	TRBV6-5	12	TRBJ1-1	-
ASSQWELIVGTGELF	TRBV4-1	15	TRBJ2-2	-
ASSPGRAPYEQY	TRBV18	12	TRBJ2-7	-
ASSETPNTGELF	TRBV6-4	12	TRBJ2-2	-
ASSLGWISGELF	TRBV27	12	TRBJ2-2	once
ASSLGLGRPSYEQY	TRBV5-1	14	TRBJ2-7	-
ASSSRTGGMDGYT	TRBV5-6	13	TRBJ1-2	-
ASMNPGTEAF	TRBV6-6	10	TRBJ1-1	-
ASSESRPRGSYGYT	TRBV10-2	14	TRBJ1-2	-
ASSNHMNTEAF	TRBV11-2	11	TRBJ1-1	-
ASSFTTGPYNEQF	TRBV7-2	13	TRBJ2-1	-
ASTAMGANTEAF	TRBV19	12	TRBJ1-1	-
ASIIRDRGREKLF	TRBV7-8	13	TRBJ1-4	-
ASKTGIETGELF	TRBV25-1	12	TRBJ2-2	-
ASSSYGTSGNNEQF	TRBV6-9	14	TRBJ2-1	-
ASSPPSRGDEKLF	TRBV18	13	TRBJ1-4	once
ASSAGHQVGQPQH	TRBV5-1	13	TRBJ1-5	-
ASSAGLAGVSDTQY	TRBV7-8	14	TRBJ2-3	-
ASSTNTNQPQH	TRBV2	11	TRBJ1-5	-
ASNLGGSQETQY	TRBV6-6	12	TRBJ2-5	-
ASSAIEGPQH	TRBV21-1	10	TRBJ1-5	-
ASSRDPLNTGELF	TRBV9	13	TRBJ2-2	-
ASSHQGDTEAF	TRBV28	11	TRBJ1-1	-
ASTIDRATSGANVLT	TRBV28	15	TRBJ2-6	-
ASSRQGLDEQY	TRBV28	11	TRBJ2-7	-
ASSSPDPRTTYNEQF	TRBV28	15	TRBJ2-1	-
ASSDLVGGYT	TRBV9	10	TRBJ1-2	-
AWSPGQQETQY	TRBV30	11	TRBJ2-5	-
ASSLWGGGGYGYT	TRBV27	13	TRBJ1-2	-
ASSPDRGSGNTIY	TRBV2	13	TRBJ1-3	-
SDGYGYT	TRBV29-1	7	TRBJ1-2	-
ASSPDREGEQY	TRBV5-5	11	TRBJ2-7	-
ASSGVQGLAVSDTQY	TRBV6-1	15	TRBJ2-3	-
ASSLAGGPRDTQY	TRBV7-2	13	TRBJ2-3	-